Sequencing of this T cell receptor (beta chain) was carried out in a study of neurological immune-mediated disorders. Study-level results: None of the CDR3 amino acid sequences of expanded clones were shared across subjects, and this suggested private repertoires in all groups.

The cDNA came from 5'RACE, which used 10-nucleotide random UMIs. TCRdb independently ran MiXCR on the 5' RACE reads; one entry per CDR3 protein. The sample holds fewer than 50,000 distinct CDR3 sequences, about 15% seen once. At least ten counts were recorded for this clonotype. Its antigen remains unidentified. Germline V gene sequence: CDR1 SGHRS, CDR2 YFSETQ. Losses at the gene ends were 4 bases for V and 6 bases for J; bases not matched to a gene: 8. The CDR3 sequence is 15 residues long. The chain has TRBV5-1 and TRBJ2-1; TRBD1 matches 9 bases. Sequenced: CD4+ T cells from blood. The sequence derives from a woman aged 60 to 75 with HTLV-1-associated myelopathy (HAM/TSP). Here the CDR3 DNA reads TGCGCCAGCAGCGTTGCCGGGACAGGGTCCAATGAGCAGTTCTTC. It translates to CASSVAGTGSNEQFF. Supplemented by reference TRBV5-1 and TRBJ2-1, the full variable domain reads KAGVTQTPRYLIKTRGQQVTLSCSPISGHRSVSWYQQTPGQGLQFLFEYFSETQRNKGNFPGRFSGRQFSNSRSEMNVSTLELGDSALYLCASSVAGTGSNEQFFGPGTRLTVL.